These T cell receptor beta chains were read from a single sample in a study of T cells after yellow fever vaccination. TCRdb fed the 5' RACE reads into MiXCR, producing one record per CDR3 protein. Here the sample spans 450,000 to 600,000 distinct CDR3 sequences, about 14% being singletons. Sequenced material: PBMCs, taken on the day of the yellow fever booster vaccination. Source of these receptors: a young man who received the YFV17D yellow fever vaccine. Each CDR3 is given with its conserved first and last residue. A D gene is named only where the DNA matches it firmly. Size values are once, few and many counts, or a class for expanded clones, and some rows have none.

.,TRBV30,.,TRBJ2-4,CAWRTAAKNIQYF,TGTGCCTGGAGGACAGCAGCCAAAAACATTCAGTACTTC
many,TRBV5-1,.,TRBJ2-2,CASSLVRDTGELFF,TGCGCCAGCAGCTTGGTCAGGGACACCGGGGAGCTGTTTTTT
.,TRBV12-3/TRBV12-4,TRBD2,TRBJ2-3,CASSLGGSFTDTQYF,TGTGCCAGCAGTTTAGGCGGGAGTTTCACAGATACGCAGTATTTT
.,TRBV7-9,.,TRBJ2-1,CASSRDSYEQFF,TGTGCCAGCAGCCGAGACAGCTATGAGCAGTTCTTC
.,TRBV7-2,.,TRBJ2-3,CASSPRSLDTQYF,TGTGCCAGCAGCCCCCGGAGTTTAGATACGCAGTATTTT
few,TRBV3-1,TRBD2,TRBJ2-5,CASSQDRLGLAGETQYF,TGTGCCAGCAGCCAAGATAGGTTGGGACTAGCAGGAGAGACCCAGTACTTC
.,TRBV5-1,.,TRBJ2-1,CASSLPNGNEQFF,TGCGCCAGCAGCCTCCCCAACGGCAATGAGCAGTTCTTC
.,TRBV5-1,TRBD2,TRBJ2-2,CASSLGSLAGGHRELFF,TGCGCCAGCAGCTTGGGATCACTAGCGGGAGGCCACCGGGAGCTGTTTTTT
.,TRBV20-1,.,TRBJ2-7,CSANVGGYEQYF,TGCAGTGCTAACGTTGGAGGGTACGAGCAGTACTTC
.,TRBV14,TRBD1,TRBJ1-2,CASSPTGAGGYTF,TGTGCCAGCAGCCCGACAGGGGCAGGTGGCTACACCTTC
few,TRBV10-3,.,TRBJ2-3,CASRERGTSTDTQYF,TGTGCCTCCCGGGAACGGGGGACTAGCACAGATACGCAGTATTTT
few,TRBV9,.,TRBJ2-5,CASSVEMGSQETQYF,TGTGCCAGCAGCGTAGAGATGGGTAGCCAAGAGACCCAGTACTTC
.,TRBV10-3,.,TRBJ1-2,CAISDGSRAPNYGYTF,TGTGCCATCAGTGATGGTTCGCGGGCTCCTAACTATGGCTACACCTTC